Listed below are T cell receptor beta chains from one sample, sequenced in a study of T cell responses to AZD1222 COVID-19 vaccine. Some clones are missing from TCRdb's copy, which holds only in-frame ones; the method was immunoSEQ multiplex PCR. The sample carries around 150,000 clones, 80% to 90% recorded once. The material was peripheral blood, obtained on day 0 of AZD1222 vaccination. All receptors come from an adult in good health. CDR3s include the opening cysteine and the closing phenylalanine or tryptophan. Each record gives: J gene, clone size, D gene, V gene, CDR3 protein, CDR3 DNA. D genes are given only for firm matches. Clone size, where shown, is once, few, many, or a class for clones that have expanded.

TRBJ2-7 - TRBD1 TRBV15 CATGTGHQMGQYF TGTGCCACCGGGACAGGGCACCAGATGGGGCAGTACTTC
TRBJ2-2 - - TRBV29-1 CSFNPGLGTGELFF TGCAGCTTCAACCCGGGACTCGGGACCGGGGAGCTGTTTTTT
TRBJ1-2 - - TRBV19 CASSSASVYTF TGTGCCAGTAGTTCCGCTTCGGTCTACACCTTC
TRBJ2-2 - - TRBV6-6 CASTVGTGELFF TGTGCCAGCACGGTGGGGACCGGGGAGCTGTTTTTT
TRBJ1-5 - - TRBV19 CASSSGALGGNQPQHF TGTGCCAGTAGTTCAGGGGCGCTTGGTGGCAATCAGCCCCAGCATTTT
TRBJ2-2 - TRBD2 TRBV11-3 CASSLEGPLAANTGELFF TGTGCCAGCAGCTTAGAAGGGCCGCTAGCGGCGAACACCGGGGAGCTGTTTTTT
TRBJ1-5 - - TRBV12-3/TRBV12-4 CASSGQLNQPQHF TGTGCCAGCAGTGGACAGCTAAATCAGCCCCAGCATTTT
TRBJ2-7 - TRBD1 TRBV28 CASAGTGIYEQYF TGTGCCAGCGCGGGGACAGGCATCTACGAGCAGTACTTC
TRBJ1-1 - TRBD1 TRBV5-1 CASSLTPGGKKNTEAFF TGCGCCAGCAGCTTGACCCCAGGGGGCAAGAAGAACACTGAAGCTTTCTTT
TRBJ1-1 - - TRBV11-3 CASSYRMNTEAFF TGTGCCAGCAGCTATCGGATGAACACTGAAGCTTTCTTT
TRBJ1-1 once - TRBV5-1 CASSPAPERQEAFF TGCGCCAGCAGCCCGGCCCCAGAACGACAAGAAGCTTTCTTT
TRBJ1-4 few - TRBV18 CASSPVRAEGNEKLFF TGTGCCAGCTCACCAGTACGAGCGGAAGGGAATGAAAAACTGTTTTTT
TRBJ2-3 - TRBD1 TRBV7-2 CASSSRDRAGDTQYF TGTGCCAGCAGTTCCCGGGACAGGGCCGGAGATACGCAGTATTTT
TRBJ2-1 once TRBD1 TRBV29-1 CSATGVASYNEQFF TGCAGCGCAACAGGGGTAGCCTCCTACAATGAGCAGTTCTTC
TRBJ1-2 - - TRBV6-4 CASSESSGQRYGYTF TGTGCCAGCAGTGAAAGCAGTGGCCAACGCTATGGCTACACCTTC
TRBJ1-5 - - TRBV7-2 CASSPRAEQPQHF TGTGCCAGCAGCCCAAGGGCGGAACAGCCCCAGCATTTT
TRBJ2-7 - - TRBV4-2 CASSQRGDSSYEQYF TGTGCCAGCAGCCAGAGGGGGGATTCCTCCTACGAGCAGTACTTC
TRBJ1-2 - TRBD1 TRBV19 CASSIVQGANYGYTF TGTGCCAGTAGTATTGTGCAGGGGGCTAACTATGGCTACACCTTC
TRBJ1-1 - - TRBV7-9 CASSPEGVWTEAFF TGTGCCAGCAGCCCGGAGGGGGTTTGGACTGAAGCTTTCTTT
TRBJ1-1 - TRBD1 TRBV25-1 CASSEMDRVNTEAFF TGTGCCAGCAGTGAGATGGACAGGGTGAACACTGAAGCTTTCTTT
TRBJ1-5 - - TRBV3-1/TRBV3-2 CASSHGYNQPQHF TGTGCCAGCAGCCATGGGTACAATCAGCCCCAGCATTTT
TRBJ2-5 - - TRBV6-5 CASSSYRVDEWETQYF TGTGCCAGCAGTTCCTACAGGGTGGATGAGTGGGAGACCCAGTACTTC
TRBJ1-2 - - TRBV28 CASSPPQGRGYTF TGTGCCAGCAGTCCACCCCAGGGCCGCGGCTACACCTTC
TRBJ1-6 once - TRBV7-6 CASGGTSYNSPLHF TGTGCCAGCGGGGGCACCTCCTATAATTCACCCCTCCACTTT
TRBJ2-7 - TRBD2 TRBV19 CASSVGTSGGTEQYF TGTGCCAGTAGTGTCGGGACTAGCGGGGGAACCGAGCAGTACTTC
TRBJ1-1 - TRBD1 TRBV6-2/TRBV6-3 CASSKGRGTGNTEAFF TGTGCCAGCAGTAAGGGACGAGGGACAGGGAACACTGAAGCTTTCTTT
TRBJ1-5 once TRBD1 TRBV28 CASMTGFDQPQHF TGTGCCAGCATGACAGGGTTCGATCAGCCCCAGCATTTT
TRBJ1-2 - - TRBV3-1/TRBV3-2 CASSQGGPVGYTF TGTGCCAGCAGCCAAGGAGGGCCAGTGGGCTACACCTTC
TRBJ2-5 - - TRBV7-2 CASSPTSRPRQETQYF TGTGCCAGCAGCCCGACTAGTAGGCCGCGTCAAGAGACCCAGTACTTC
TRBJ1-3 - - TRBV3-1/TRBV3-2 CASSRKATSGNTIYF TGTGCCAGCAGCCGGAAGGCAACCTCTGGAAACACCATATATTTT
TRBJ1-3 - - TRBV30 CAWSDRLGNTIYF TGTGCCTGGAGCGACAGGTTAGGAAACACCATATATTTT